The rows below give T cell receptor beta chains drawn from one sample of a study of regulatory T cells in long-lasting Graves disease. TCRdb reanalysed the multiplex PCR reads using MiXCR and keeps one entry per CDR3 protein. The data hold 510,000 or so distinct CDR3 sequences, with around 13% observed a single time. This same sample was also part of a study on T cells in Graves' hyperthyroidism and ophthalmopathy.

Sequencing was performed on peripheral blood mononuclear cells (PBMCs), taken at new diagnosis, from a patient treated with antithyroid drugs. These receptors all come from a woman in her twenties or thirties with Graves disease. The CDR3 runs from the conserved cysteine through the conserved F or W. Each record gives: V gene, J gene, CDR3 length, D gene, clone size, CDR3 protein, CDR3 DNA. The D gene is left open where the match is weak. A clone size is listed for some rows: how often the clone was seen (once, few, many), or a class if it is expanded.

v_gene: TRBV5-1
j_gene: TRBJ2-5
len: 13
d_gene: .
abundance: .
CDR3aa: CASSLGGAWTQYF
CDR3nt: TGCGCCAGCAGCTTGGGGGGGGCCTGGACCCAGTACTTC

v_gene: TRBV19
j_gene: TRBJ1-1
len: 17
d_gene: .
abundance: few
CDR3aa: CASSPPPKGKVHTEAFF
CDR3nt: TGTGCCAGTAGTCCGCCCCCGAAGGGGAAAGTTCACACTGAAGCTTTCTTT

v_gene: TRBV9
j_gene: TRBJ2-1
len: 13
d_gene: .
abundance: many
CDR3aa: CASSPGRGDEQFF
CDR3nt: TGTGCCAGCAGCCCCGGCAGGGGAGATGAGCAGTTCTTC

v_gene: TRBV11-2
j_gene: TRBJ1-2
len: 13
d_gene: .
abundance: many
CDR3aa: CASSFLQEGGYTF
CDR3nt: TGTGCCAGCAGCTTCCTGCAGGAGGGTGGCTACACCTTC

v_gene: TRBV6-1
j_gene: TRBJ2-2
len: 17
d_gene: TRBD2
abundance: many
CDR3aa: CASSRLTGGSGTGELFF
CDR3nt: TGTGCCAGCAGTAGATTGACGGGCGGGAGCGGCACCGGGGAGCTGTTTTTT

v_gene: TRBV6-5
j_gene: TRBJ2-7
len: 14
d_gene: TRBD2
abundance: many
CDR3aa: CASSYSASGYEQYF
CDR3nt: TGTGCCAGCAGTTACTCGGCTAGCGGCTACGAGCAGTACTTC

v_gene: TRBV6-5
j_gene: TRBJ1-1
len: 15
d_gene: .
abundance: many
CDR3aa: CASSYSTSVNTEAFF
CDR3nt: TGTGCCAGCAGTTACTCGACGTCTGTGAACACTGAAGCTTTCTTT

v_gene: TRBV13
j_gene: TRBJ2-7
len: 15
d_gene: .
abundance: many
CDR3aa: CASSLGRGNHYEQYF
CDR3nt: TGTGCCAGCAGCTTAGGGCGGGGTAACCACTACGAGCAGTACTTC

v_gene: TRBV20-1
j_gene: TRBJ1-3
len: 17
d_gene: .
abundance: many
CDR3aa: CSARADYWDPSGNTIYF
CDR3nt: TGCAGTGCTAGAGCTGATTATTGGGACCCCTCTGGAAACACCATATATTTT

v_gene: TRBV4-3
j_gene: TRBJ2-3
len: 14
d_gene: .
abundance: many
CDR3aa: CASSHRRIRGTQYF
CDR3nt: TGCGCCAGCAGCCACCGTCGGATTCGGGGTACGCAGTATTTT

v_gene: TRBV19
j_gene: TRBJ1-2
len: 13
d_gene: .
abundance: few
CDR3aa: CASRRGGFYGYTF
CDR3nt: TGTGCCAGTAGAAGGGGGGGCTTCTATGGCTACACCTTC

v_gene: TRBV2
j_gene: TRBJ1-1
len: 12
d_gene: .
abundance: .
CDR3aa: CASGEGYTEAFF
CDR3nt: TGTGCCAGCGGGGAAGGTTATACTGAAGCTTTCTTT

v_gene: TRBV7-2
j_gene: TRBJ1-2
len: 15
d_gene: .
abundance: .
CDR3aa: CASSLGLNSNYGYTF
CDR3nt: TGTGCCAGCAGCTTAGGTCTCAACAGTAACTATGGCTACACCTTC

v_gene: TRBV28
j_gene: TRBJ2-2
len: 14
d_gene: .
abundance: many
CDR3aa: CASSSGLNTGELFF
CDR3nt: TGTGCCAGCAGCTCGGGACTTAACACCGGGGAGCTGTTTTTT

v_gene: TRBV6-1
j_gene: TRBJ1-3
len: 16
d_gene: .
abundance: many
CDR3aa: CASSEVWLSSGNTIYF
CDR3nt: TGTGCCAGCAGTGAAGTCTGGCTTTCCTCTGGAAACACCATATATTTT

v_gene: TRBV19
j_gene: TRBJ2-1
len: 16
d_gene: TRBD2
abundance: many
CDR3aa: CASIRKAGGKYNEQFF
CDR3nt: TGTGCCAGTATCCGAAAAGCGGGAGGAAAATACAATGAGCAGTTCTTC

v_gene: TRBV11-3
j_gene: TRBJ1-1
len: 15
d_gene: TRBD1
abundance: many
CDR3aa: CASSLDSGQFTEAFF
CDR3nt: TGTGCCAGCAGCTTAGACTCGGGACAGTTCACTGAAGCTTTCTTT

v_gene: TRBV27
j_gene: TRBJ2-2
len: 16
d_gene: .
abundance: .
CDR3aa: CASSSGTRGWSGELFF
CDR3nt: TGTGCCAGCAGTTCGGGCACGAGGGGTTGGAGCGGGGAGCTGTTTTTT

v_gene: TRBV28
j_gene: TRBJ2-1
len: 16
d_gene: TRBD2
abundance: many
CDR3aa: CASRVLLAGTYNEQFF
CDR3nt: TGTGCCAGCAGAGTATTACTAGCGGGAACCTACAATGAGCAGTTCTTC

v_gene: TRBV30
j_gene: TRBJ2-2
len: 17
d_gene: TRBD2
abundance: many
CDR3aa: CAWSPIGLAGDTGELFF
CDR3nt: TGTGCCTGGAGTCCAATTGGACTAGCGGGAGACACCGGGGAGCTGTTTTTT

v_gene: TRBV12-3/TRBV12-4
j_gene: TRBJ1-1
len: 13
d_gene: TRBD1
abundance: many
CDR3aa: CASGGQGNTEAFF
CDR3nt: TGTGCCAGCGGGGGACAGGGGAACACTGAAGCTTTCTTT

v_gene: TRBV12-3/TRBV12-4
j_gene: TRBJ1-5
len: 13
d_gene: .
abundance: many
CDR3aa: CASSFEENQPQHF
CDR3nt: TGTGCCAGCTCATTCGAGGAGAATCAGCCCCAGCATTTT

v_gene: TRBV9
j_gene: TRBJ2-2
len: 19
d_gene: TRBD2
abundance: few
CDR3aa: CASSGPSGREAVQSGELFF
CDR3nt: TGTGCCAGCAGCGGTCCTAGCGGGAGAGAGGCGGTTCAGTCCGGGGAGCTGTTTTTT

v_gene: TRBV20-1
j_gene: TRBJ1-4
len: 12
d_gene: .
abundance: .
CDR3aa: CSSAAGTRELFF
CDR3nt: TGCAGTTCGGCGGCGGGGACCAGGGAACTGTTTTTT

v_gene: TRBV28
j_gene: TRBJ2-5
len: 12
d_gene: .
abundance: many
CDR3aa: CASSHRVETQYF
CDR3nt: TGTGCCAGCAGCCACCGGGTAGAGACCCAGTACTTC

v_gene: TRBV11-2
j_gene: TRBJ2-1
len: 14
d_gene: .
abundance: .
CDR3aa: CASSLVGGVGEQFF
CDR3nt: TGTGCCAGCAGCTTAGTTGGAGGGGTGGGTGAGCAGTTCTTC

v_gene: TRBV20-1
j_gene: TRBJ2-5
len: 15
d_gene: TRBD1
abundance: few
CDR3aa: CSAAKPGQGRETQYF
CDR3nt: TGCAGTGCCGCGAAACCGGGACAGGGCCGAGAGACCCAGTACTTC

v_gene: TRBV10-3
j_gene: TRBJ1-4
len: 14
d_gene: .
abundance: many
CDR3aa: CAISEGQGTGKLFF
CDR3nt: TGTGCCATCAGTGAGGGGCAGGGGACGGGAAAACTGTTTTTT

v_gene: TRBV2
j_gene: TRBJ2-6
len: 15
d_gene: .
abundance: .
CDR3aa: CASSRRAAGANVLTF
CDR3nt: TGTGCCAGCAGCCGTCGGGCAGCTGGGGCCAACGTCCTGACTTTC

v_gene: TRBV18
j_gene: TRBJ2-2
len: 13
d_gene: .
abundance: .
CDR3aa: CASSPLESGELFF
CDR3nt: TGTGCCAGCTCACCACTAGAATCCGGGGAGCTGTTTTTT

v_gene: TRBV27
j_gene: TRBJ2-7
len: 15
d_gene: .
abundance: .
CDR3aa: CASSFGISRSYEQYF
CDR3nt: TGTGCCAGCAGTTTCGGGATTTCTCGCTCCTACGAGCAGTACTTC

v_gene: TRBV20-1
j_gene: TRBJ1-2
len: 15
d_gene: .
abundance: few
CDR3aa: CSAAGPETGNYGYTF
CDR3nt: TGCAGTGCTGCGGGACCGGAGACGGGTAACTATGGCTACACCTTC

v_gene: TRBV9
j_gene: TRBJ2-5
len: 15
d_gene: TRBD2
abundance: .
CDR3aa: CASSDPAGGLETQCF
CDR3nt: TGTGCCAGCAGCGACCCAGCGGGAGGGCTGGAGACCCAGTGCTTC

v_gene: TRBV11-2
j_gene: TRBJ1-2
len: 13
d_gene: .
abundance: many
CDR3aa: CASSRFGAHGYTF
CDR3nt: TGTGCCAGCAGCCGATTCGGGGCCCATGGCTACACCTTC

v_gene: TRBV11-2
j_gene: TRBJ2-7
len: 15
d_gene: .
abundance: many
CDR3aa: CASSLYPGSSYEQYF
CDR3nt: TGTGCCAGCAGCTTATACCCGGGGTCCTCCTACGAGCAGTACTTC

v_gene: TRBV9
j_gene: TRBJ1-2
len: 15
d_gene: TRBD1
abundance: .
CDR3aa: CASSSGTDSYYGYTF
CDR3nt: TGTGCCAGCAGCTCCGGGACAGATTCCTACTATGGCTACACCTTC

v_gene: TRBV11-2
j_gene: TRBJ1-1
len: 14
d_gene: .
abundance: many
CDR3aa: CASSLFAGYTEAFF
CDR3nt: TGTGCCAGCAGCTTATTCGCAGGCTACACTGAAGCTTTCTTT

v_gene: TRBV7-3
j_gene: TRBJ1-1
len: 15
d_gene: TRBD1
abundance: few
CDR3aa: CASSRGQGINTEAFF
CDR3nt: TGTGCCAGCAGCCGCGGACAGGGGATAAACACTGAAGCTTTCTTT

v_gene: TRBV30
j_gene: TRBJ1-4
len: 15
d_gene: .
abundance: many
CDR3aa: CAWSGAPATNEKLFF
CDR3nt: TGTGCCTGGAGCGGGGCACCTGCAACTAATGAAAAACTGTTTTTT

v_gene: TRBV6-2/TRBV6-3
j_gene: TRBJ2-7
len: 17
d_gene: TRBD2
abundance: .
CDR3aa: CASSYISPGGGAYEQYF
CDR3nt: TGTGCCAGCAGTTATATTTCGCCGGGAGGTGGGGCCTACGAGCAGTACTTC

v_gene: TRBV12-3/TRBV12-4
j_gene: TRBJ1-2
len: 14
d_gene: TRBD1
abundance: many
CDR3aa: CASSYTGGGYGYTF
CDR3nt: TGTGCCAGCAGCTATACAGGGGGCGGCTATGGCTACACCTTC

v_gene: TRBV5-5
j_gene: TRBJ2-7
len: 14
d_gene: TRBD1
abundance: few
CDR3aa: CASSLEGARSEQYF
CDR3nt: TGTGCCAGCAGCTTGGAGGGGGCACGGAGCGAGCAGTACTTC